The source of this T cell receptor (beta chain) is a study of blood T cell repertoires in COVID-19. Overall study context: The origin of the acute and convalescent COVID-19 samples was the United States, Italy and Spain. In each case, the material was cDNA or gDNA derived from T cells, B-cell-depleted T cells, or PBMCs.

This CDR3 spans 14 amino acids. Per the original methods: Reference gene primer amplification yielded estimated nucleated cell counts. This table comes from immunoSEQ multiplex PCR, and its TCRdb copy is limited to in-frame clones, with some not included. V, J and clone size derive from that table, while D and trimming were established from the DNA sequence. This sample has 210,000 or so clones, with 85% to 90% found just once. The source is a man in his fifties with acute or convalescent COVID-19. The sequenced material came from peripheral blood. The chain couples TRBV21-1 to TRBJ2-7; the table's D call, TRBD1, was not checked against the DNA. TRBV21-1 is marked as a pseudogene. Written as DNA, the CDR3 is TGTGCCAGCAGCAAAGCGCTCAGCTCCTACGAGCAGTACTTC. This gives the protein CASSKALSSYEQYF.